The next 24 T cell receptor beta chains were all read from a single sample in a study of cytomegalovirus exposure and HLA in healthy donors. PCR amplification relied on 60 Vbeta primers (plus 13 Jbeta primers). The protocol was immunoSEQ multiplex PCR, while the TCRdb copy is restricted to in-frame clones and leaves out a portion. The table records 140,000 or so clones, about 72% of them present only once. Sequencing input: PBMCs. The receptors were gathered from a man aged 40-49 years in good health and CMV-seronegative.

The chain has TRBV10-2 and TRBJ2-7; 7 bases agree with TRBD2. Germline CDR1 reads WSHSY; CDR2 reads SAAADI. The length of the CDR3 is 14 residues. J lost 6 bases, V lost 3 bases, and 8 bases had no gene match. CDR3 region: CASSETSAPIEQYF. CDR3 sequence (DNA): TGCGCCAGCAGTGAAACTAGCGCTCCCATCGAGCAGTACTTC.

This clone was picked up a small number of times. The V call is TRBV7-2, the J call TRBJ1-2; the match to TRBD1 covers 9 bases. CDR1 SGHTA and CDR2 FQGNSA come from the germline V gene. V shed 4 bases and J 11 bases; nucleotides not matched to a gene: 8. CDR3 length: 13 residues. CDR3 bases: TGTGCCAGCAGCTCGACCACAGGGGGCATTTACACCTTC. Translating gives CASSSTTGGIYTF.

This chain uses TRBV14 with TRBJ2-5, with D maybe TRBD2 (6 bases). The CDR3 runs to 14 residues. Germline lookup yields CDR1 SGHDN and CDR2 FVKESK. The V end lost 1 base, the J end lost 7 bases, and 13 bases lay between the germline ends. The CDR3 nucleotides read TGTGCCAGCAGCCAAGTTACTAGCCTCGGGACCCAGTACTTC. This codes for CASSQVTSLGTQYF.

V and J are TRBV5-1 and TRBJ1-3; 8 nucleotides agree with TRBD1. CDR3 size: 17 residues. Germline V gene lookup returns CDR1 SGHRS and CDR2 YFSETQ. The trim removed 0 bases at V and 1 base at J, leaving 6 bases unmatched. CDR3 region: CASSLEGQGISGNTIYF. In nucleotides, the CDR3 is TGCGCCAGCAGCTTGGAAGGACAGGGCATTTCTGGAAACACCATATATTTT.

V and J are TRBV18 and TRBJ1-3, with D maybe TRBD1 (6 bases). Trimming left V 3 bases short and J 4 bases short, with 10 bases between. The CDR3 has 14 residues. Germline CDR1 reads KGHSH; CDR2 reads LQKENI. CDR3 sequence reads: CASSPYRAGNTIYF. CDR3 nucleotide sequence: TGTGCCAGCTCACCCTACAGGGCCGGAAACACCATATATTTT.

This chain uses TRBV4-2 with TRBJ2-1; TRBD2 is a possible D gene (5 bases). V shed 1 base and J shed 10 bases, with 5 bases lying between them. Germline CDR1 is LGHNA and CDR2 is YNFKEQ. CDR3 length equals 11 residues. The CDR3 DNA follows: TGTGCCAGCAGCCAAGGGGAGGAGCAGTTCTTC. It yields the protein CASSQGEEQFF.

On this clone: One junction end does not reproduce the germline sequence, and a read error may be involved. CDR3 in amino acids: CSSSSGTGKLFF. CDR3 bases: TGTTCCAGCAGCTCCGGTACGGGGAAGCTGTTTTTT. The V and J genes are TRBV7-9 and TRBJ2-2, with D possibly TRBD2 on 5 matching bases. The CDR3 spans 12 residues. The germline CDR1 and CDR2 sequences are SEHNR and FQNEAQ (reference sequence).

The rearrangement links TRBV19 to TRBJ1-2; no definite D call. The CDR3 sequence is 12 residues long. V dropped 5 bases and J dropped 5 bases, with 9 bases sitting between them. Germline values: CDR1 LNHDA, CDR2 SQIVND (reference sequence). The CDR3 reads CASSSPVYGYTF. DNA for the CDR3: TGTGCCAGTAGTTCCCCCGTATATGGCTACACCTTC.

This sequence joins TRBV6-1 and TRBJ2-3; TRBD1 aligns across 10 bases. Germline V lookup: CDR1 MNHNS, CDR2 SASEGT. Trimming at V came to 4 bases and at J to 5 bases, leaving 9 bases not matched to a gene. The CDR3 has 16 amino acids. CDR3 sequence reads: CASSALTGGPVDTQYF. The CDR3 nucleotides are TGTGCCAGCAGTGCCCTGACAGGGGGCCCCGTAGATACGCAGTATTTT.

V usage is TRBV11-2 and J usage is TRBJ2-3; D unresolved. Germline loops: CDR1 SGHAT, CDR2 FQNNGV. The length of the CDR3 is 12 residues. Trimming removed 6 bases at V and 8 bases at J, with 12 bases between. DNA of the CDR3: TGTGCCAGCAGACGTCCGACTGGTACGCAGTATTTT. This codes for CASRRPTGTQYF.

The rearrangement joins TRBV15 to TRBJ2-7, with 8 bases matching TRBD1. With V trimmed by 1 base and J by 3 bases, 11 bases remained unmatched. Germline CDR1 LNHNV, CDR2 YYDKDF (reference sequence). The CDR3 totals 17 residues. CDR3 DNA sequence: TGTGCCACCAGCAGAGGACCCAGACAGGGGAAAGACTACGAGCAGTACTTC. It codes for CATSRGPRQGKDYEQYF.

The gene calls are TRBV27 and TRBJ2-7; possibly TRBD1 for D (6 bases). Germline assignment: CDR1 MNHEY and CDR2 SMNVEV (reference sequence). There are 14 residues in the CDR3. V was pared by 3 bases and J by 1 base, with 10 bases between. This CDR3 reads CASSLDSLSYEQYF. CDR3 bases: TGTGCCAGCAGTTTGGACAGCCTTTCCTACGAGCAGTACTTC.

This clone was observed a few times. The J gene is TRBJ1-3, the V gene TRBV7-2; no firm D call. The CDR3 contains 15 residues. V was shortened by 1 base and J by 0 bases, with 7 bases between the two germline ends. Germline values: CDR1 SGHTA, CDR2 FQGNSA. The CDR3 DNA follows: TGTGCCAGCAGCTTAGACGGACTCTCTGGAAACACCATATATTTT. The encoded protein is CASSLDGLSGNTIYF.

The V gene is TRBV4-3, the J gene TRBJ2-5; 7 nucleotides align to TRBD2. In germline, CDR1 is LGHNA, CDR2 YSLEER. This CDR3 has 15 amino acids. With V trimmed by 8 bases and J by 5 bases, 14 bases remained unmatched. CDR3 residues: CASSGGRGFGETQYF. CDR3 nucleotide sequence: TGCGCCAGCTCCGGGGGGAGGGGATTCGGCGAGACCCAGTACTTC.

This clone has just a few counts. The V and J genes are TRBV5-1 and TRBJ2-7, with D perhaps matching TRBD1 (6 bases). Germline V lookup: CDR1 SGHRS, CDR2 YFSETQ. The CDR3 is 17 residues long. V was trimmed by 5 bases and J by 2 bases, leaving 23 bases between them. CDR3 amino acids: CASSFGSDRSYTYEQYF. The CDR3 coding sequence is TGCGCCAGCAGTTTTGGCTCCGACAGGTCATACACCTACGAGCAGTACTTC.

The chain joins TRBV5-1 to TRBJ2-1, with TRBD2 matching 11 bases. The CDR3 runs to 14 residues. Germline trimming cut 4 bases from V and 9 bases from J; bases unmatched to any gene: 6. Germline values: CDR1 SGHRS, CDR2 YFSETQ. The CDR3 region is CASSQTSGVVEQFF. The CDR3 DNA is TGCGCCAGCAGCCAGACTAGCGGGGTAGTTGAGCAGTTCTTC.

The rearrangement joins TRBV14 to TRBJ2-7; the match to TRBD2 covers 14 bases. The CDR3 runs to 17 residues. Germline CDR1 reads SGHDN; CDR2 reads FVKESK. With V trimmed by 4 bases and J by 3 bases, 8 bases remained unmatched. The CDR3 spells CASSRTSGRPRIYEQYF. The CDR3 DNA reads TGTGCCAGCAGCCGGACTAGCGGGAGGCCCCGAATCTACGAGCAGTACTTC.

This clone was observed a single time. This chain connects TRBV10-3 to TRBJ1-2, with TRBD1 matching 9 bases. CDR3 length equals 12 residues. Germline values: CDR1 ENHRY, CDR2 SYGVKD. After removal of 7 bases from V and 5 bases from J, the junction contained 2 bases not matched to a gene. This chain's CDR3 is CAITGQGYGYTF. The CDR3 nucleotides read TGTGCCATCACCGGACAGGGGTATGGCTACACCTTC.

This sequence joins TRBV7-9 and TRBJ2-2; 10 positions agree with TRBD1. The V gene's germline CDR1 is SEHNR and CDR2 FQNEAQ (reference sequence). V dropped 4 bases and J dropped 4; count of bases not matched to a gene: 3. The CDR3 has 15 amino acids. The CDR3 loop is CASSWDRGRTGELFF. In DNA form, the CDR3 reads TGTGCCAGCAGCTGGGACAGGGGACGCACCGGGGAGCTGTTTTTT. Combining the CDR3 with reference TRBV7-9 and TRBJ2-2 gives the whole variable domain DTGVSQNPRHKITKRGQNVTFRCDPISEHNRLYWYRQTLGQGPEFLTYFQNEAQLEKSRLLSDRFSAERPKGSFSTLEIQRTEQGDSAMYLCASSWDRGRTGELFFGEGSRLTVL.

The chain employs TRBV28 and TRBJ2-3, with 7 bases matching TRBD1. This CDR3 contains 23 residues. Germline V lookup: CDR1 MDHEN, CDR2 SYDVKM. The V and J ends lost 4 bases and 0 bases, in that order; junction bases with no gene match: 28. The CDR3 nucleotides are TGTGCCAGCAGTTGTCCTTGGTACCTGGGACCTAAGGGACAGCAGCTAAGCACAGATACGCAGTATTTT. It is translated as CASSCPWYLGPKGQQLSTDTQYF.

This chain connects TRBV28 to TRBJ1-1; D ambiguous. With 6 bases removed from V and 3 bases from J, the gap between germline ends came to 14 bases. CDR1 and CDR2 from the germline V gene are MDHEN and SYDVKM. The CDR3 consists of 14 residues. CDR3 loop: CASSVTAEDTEAFF. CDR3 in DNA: TGTGCCAGCAGCGTAACGGCCGAGGACACTGAAGCTTTCTTT. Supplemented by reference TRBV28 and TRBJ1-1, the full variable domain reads DVKVTQSSRYLVKRTGEKVFLECVQDMDHENMFWYRQDPGLGLRLIYFSYDVKMKEKGDIPEGYSVSREKKERFSLILESASTNQTSMYLCASSVTAEDTEAFFGQGTRLTVV.

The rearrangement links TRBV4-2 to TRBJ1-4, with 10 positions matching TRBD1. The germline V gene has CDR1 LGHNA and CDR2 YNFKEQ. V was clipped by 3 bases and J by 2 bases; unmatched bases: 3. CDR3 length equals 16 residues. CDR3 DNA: TGTGCCAGCAGCCAGCGACAGGGGGCGACTAATGAAAAACTGTTTTTT. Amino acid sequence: CASSQRQGATNEKLFF.

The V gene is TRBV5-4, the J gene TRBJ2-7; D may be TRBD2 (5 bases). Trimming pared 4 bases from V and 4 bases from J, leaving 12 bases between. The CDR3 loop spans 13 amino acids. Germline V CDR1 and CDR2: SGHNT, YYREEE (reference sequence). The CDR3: CASSKGALYEQYF. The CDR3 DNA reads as TGTGCCAGCAGCAAGGGAGCCTTATACGAGCAGTACTTC. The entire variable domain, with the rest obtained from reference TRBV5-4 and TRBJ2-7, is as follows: ETGVTQSPTHLIKTRGQQVTLRCSSQSGHNTVSWYQQALGQGPQFIFQYYREEENGRGNFPPRFSGLQFPNYSSELNVNALELDDSALYLCASSKGALYEQYFGPGTRLTVT.

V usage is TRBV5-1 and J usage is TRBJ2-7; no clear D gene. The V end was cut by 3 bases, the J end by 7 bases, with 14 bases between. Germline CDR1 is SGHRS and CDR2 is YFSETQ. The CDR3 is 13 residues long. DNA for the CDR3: TGCGCCAGCAGCTGGGCAGAGTTACGGGAGCAGTACTTC. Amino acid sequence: CASSWAELREQYF. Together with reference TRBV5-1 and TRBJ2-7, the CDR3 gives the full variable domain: KAGVTQTPRYLIKTRGQQVTLSCSPISGHRSVSWYQQTPGQGLQFLFEYFSETQRNKGNFPGRFSGRQFSNSRSEMNVSTLELGDSALYLCASSWAELREQYFGPGTRLTVT.